The clone carrying this T cell receptor beta chain was observed a single time. These data come from a study of identifying expanded T cells in peripheral blood. Method: immunoSEQ multiplex PCR; TCRdb's copy keeps in-frame clones and lacks some. The sample has some 100,000 clones; approximately 88% are singletons. Per germline, CDR1 SGHNT and CDR2 YYREEE (reference sequence). V lost 4 bases and J lost 3, with 17 bases in between. This CDR3 has 17 residues. This chain uses TRBV5-4 with TRBJ2-6; D may be TRBD2 (5 bases). The sequencing input was blood. The sequence was collected from a person between 18 and 75 years old in good health. The CDR3 DNA reads as TGTGCCAGCAGCCGCGAGTTCGGGGAAAGTGGGGCCAACGTCCTGACTTTC. Translated, it gives CASSREFGESGANVLTF.